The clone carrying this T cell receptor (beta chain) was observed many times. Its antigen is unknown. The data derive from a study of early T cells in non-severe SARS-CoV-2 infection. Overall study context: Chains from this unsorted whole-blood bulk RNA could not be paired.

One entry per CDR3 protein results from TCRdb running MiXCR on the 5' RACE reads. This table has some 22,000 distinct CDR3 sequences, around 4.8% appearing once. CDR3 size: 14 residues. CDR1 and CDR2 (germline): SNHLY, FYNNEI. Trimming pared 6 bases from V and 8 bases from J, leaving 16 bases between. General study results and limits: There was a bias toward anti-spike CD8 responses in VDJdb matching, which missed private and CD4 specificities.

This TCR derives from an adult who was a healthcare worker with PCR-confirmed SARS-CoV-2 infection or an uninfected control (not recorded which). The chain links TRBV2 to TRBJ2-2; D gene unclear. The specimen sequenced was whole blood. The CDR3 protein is CASRADVGLGELFF. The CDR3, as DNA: TGTGCCAGCAGGGCAGATGTCGGTTTGGGGGAGCTGTTTTTT. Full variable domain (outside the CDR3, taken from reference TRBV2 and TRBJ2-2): EPEVTQTPSHQVTQMGQEVILRCVPISNHLYFYWYRQILGQKVEFLVSFYNNEISEKSEIFDDQFSVERPDGSNFTLKIRSTKLEDSAMYFCASRADVGLGELFFGEGSRLTVL.